These 8 T cell receptor beta chains originate from one sample sequenced in a study of CD8+ T cells in alopecia areata (dated by TCRdb to between 2018 and 2020). According to the study, the label for this sample's time point signals: baseline before oral tofacitinib. To prepare the library, the immunoSEQ multiplex PCR assay was applied. RNA was extracted from all samples and reverse transcribed into cDNA, which served as template for TCR sequencing. The table comes from immuneACCESS by way of TCRdb, which keeps in-frame sequences with V and J called. Part of the clones is missing from these tables; in studies checked, under half for an unresolved V gene and the rest for unknown reasons. The sample data list 160,000 or so clones, and 45% to 60% of these were observed just once. Jointly, the top ten make up roughly 21% of the sample. The input for sequencing was CD8+ T cells sorted from blood, taken at week 0. The receptors derive from a human donor with alopecia areata.

The gene calls are TRBV7-9 and TRBJ2-7; possible D gene TRBD2, 5 bases. The V gene lost 2 bases and the J gene lost 2 bases, with 19 bases spanning the gap. The V gene's germline CDR1 is SEHNR and CDR2 FQNEAQ (reference sequence). There are 17 residues in the CDR3. Here the CDR3 reads CASSLPTDQTGTYEQYF. Here the CDR3 DNA reads TGTGCCAGCAGCTTACCAACAGATCAAACCGGGACCTACGAGCAGTACTTC.

This clone appeared many times. The rearrangement joins TRBV7-9 to TRBJ2-2, with 10 bases fitting TRBD2. Germline V lookup: CDR1 SEHNR, CDR2 FQNEAQ (reference sequence). CDR3 length equals 16 residues. The V gene end was trimmed by 7 bases and the J gene end by 3 bases; junction bases not matched to a gene: 8. The CDR3 loop is CASISGTSEYTGELFF. The CDR3 region has the DNA TGTGCCAGCATATCCGGGACTAGCGAGTACACCGGGGAGCTGTTTTTT.

This clone has more than one count but fewer than ten. This chain uses TRBV4-3 with TRBJ2-5; the match to TRBD1 covers 12 bases. The CDR3 spans 15 residues. V lost 8 bases to trimming and J lost 5 bases; unmatched junction nucleotides: 9. Germline CDR1 is LGHNA and CDR2 is YSLEER. The CDR3 DNA follows: TGCGCCAGCGCGAGCGGGACAGGGGGCCGGGAGACCCAGTACTTC. Protein sequence: CASASGTGGRETQYF.

This chain connects TRBV30 to TRBJ1-1; 7 nucleotides line up with TRBD1. In germline, CDR1 is GTSNPN, CDR2 SVGIG (reference sequence). The J segment lost 11 bases and the V segment lost 3 bases, leaving 12 bases of the junction unmatched. This CDR3 spans 13 amino acids. The CDR3 region is CAWRQGTPRRAFF. CDR3 DNA sequence: TGTGCCTGGAGACAGGGGACACCCAGGAGGGCTTTCTTT. The entire variable domain, with the rest obtained from reference TRBV30 and TRBJ1-1, is as follows: SQTIHQWPATLVQPVGSPLSLECTVEGTSNPNLYWYRQAAGRGLQLLFYSVGIGQISSEVPQNLSASRPQDRQFILSSKKLLLSDSGFYLCAWRQGTPRRAFFGQGTRLTVV.

A note on this clone: The sample contains more than one DNA sequence encoding this CDR3. CDR3 loop: CAWSVGQGHYEQYF. Here the CDR3 DNA reads TGTGCCTGGAGTGTCGGACAGGGACATTACGAGCAGTACTTC. The chain couples TRBV30 to TRBJ2-7; TRBD1 matches 8 bases. This CDR3 is built from 14 residues. CDR1 and CDR2 from the germline V gene are GTSNPN and SVGIG (reference sequence). The V and J ends lost 0 bases and 4 bases, in that order; junction bases with no gene match: 5.

This chain uses TRBV23-1 with TRBJ1-2; 10 nucleotides line up with TRBD1. TRBV23-1 is recorded as an ORF, its role being uncertain. Trimming took 10 bases from V and 3 from J; bases not matched to a gene: 11. The CDR3 is 15 residues long. The CDR3 coding sequence is TGCGCCATCGCGGGGGGGACAGGGGTTGACTATGGCTACACCTTC. This codes for CAIAGGTGVDYGYTF.

There are a few counts of this clone. J is TRBJ1-1 and V is TRBV6-5, with 9 positions matching TRBD1. This CDR3 spans 14 amino acids. Trimming took 5 bases from V and 3 from J; bases not matched to a gene: 4. Germline V gives CDR1 MNHEY, CDR2 SVGAGI. CDR3 region: CASSGGQGDTEAFF. CDR3 DNA: TGTGCCAGCAGTGGGGGACAGGGAGACACTGAAGCTTTCTTT.

This chain links TRBV10-3 with TRBJ2-7, with D possibly matching TRBD1 (5 bases). The CDR3 covers 12 residues. In germline, CDR1 is ENHRY, CDR2 SYGVKD. Between the trimmed V and J ends, which lost 6 bases and 3 bases, there was a span of 9 bases. CDR3 sequence: CAIRTDIYEQYF. The CDR3 region has the DNA TGTGCCATCAGGACAGACATCTACGAGCAGTACTTC.